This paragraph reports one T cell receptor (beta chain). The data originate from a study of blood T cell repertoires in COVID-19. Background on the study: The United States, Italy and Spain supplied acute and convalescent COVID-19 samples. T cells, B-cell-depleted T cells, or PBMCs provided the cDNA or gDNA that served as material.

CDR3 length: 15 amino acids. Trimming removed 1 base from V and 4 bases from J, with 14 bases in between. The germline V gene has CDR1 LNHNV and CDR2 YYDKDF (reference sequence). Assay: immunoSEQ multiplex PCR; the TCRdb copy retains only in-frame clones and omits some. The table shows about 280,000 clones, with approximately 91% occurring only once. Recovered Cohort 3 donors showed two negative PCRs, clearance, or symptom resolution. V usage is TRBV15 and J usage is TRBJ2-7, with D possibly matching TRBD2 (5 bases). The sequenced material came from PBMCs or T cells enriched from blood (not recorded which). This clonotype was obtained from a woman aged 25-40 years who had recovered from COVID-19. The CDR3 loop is CATSRATGSSYEQYF. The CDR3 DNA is TGTGCCACCAGCAGAGCAACGGGATCCTCGTACGAGCAGTACTTC.